These 28 T cell receptor beta chains were all obtained from the same sample, sequenced in a study of CD8 T cells in Susac syndrome. RNA was extracted with the RNeasy kit, and a quantity of about 0.45 to 1 ug was reverse transcribed using random hexamers. MiXCR, applied by TCRdb to the immunoSEQ multiplex PCR reads, yields one record per CDR3 protein. The sample has about 150,000 distinct CDR3 sequences; 85% to 95% are singletons. Sequenced: CD8+ T cells from PBMCs. The receptor source for this set is a human donor with multiple sclerosis.

This clonotype was recorded only once. V usage is TRBV6-5 and J usage is TRBJ1-1, with D possibly being TRBD1 (6 bases). Trimming left V 7 bases short and J 1 base short, with 16 bases between. From germline, CDR1 is MNHEY and CDR2 SVGAGI. The CDR3 runs to 15 residues. The CDR3 nucleotides are TGTGCCAGCACCCTTTCGGCCAGGGGGAACACTGAAGCTTTCTTT. Translating gives CASTLSARGNTEAFF.

The CDR3 DNA is TGTGCCAGCAGCCACGAGAACCAAGAGACCCAGTACTTC. Its protein is CASSHENQETQYF. The J gene is TRBJ2-5, the V gene TRBV9; no firm D call. CDR3 length: 13 amino acids. CDR1 is SGDLS and CDR2 is YYNGEE in the germline V gene. Trimming cost V 4 bases and J 0 bases, with 7 bases left between them.

This chain links TRBV19 with TRBJ2-3; D call uncertain. The CDR3 contains 13 residues. V lost 3 bases to trimming and J lost 1 base, with 5 bases between them. Germline V lookup: CDR1 LNHDA, CDR2 SQIVND (reference sequence). CDR3 protein: CASSIGRTDTQYF. The CDR3 DNA sequence: TGTGCCAGTAGTATCGGGCGCACAGATACGCAGTATTTT.

This chain connects TRBV15 to TRBJ2-5, with D perhaps matching TRBD2 (7 bases). CDR1 and CDR2 from the germline V gene are LNHNV and YYDKDF (reference sequence). The CDR3 length is 16 residues. V lost 2 bases and J 0 bases, leaving 13 bases between the germline ends. CDR3 nucleotide sequence: TGTGCCACCAGCAGATCTGGGAGGGGGTACCAAGAGACCCAGTACTTC. Protein: CATSRSGRGYQETQYF.

The chain has TRBV7-9 and TRBJ2-7; D might be TRBD1 or TRBD2, each matching 5 bases. The CDR3 runs to 14 residues. Trimming left V 5 bases short and J 4 bases short, with 15 bases between. Per the germline V gene, CDR1 is SEHNR and CDR2 is FQNEAQ (reference sequence). Here the CDR3 reads CASSPEGRAYEQYF. CDR3 DNA: TGTGCCAGCAGCCCCGAGGGGCGGGCGTACGAGCAGTACTTC.

The rearrangement links TRBV9 to TRBJ2-7; tentatively, D is TRBD1 or TRBD2 (5 bases each). Trimming took 4 bases from V and 2 from J, leaving 13 bases between them. Germline lookup yields CDR1 SGDLS and CDR2 YYNGEE. This CDR3 is built from 14 residues. CDR3 DNA: TGTGCCAGCAGCCCTTGGGACGGAGCCTACGAGCAGTACTTC. Protein: CASSPWDGAYEQYF.

The chain uses TRBV27 and TRBJ2-7; TRBD2 is a possible D gene (7 bases). The CDR3 has 14 residues. V lost 0 bases and J 7 bases, leaving 13 bases between the germline ends. Germline assignment: CDR1 MNHEY and CDR2 SMNVEV (reference sequence). The CDR3 is CASSLSPRGGEQYF. DNA for the CDR3: TGTGCCAGCAGTTTATCTCCCAGGGGAGGGGAGCAGTACTTC.

Only one count was recorded for this clonotype. The chain uses TRBV7-8 and TRBJ1-3; unclear D gene. V lost 0 bases to trimming and J lost 0 bases, with 9 bases between them. The CDR3 runs 16 residues. Germline CDR1 and CDR2: SGHVS and FQNEAQ. The CDR3 DNA is TGTGCCAGCAGCTTAGCCCCCGAGGGCTCTGGAAACACCATATATTTT. Its translation is CASSLAPEGSGNTIYF.

In DNA, the CDR3 is TGTGCCAGCATGCCACGGGGATCCTACGAGCAGTACTTC. It translates to CASMPRGSYEQYF. The genes are TRBV28 and TRBJ2-7, with a tentative D call TRBD2 (5 bases). Germline CDR1 is MDHEN and CDR2 is SYDVKM. This CDR3 has 13 amino acids. V shed 7 bases and J shed 1 base, with 11 bases lying between them. The full variable domain, its missing parts supplied by reference TRBV28 and TRBJ2-7, is DVKVTQSSRYLVKRTGEKVFLECVQDMDHENMFWYRQDPGLGLRLIYFSYDVKMKEKGDIPEGYSVSREKKERFSLILESASTNQTSMYLCASMPRGSYEQYFGPGTRLTVT.

This rearrangement joins TRBV5-6 to TRBJ2-1; D assignment may be TRBD1 or TRBD2 (6 bases each). Germline V gene data show CDR1 as SGHDT and CDR2 as YYEEEE. This CDR3 spans 13 amino acids. V lost 5 bases and J 12 bases, leaving 18 bases between the germline ends. The CDR3 region is CASRPTAEGGQFF. Here the CDR3 DNA reads TGTGCCAGCAGGCCAACGGCTGAGGGGGGGCAGTTCTTC.

The chain carries TRBV6-5 and TRBJ2-7, with 7 bases lining up with TRBD1. This CDR3 spans 14 amino acids. J lost 7 bases, V lost 5 bases, and 11 bases had no gene match. The germline CDR1 and CDR2 sequences are MNHEY and SVGAGI. Here the CDR3 reads CASSMTGNPWEQYF. DNA of the CDR3: TGTGCCAGCAGTATGACAGGGAACCCTTGGGAGCAGTACTTC.

CDR3 amino acids: CASSSYRGGSYNEQFF. CDR3 bases: TGTGCCAGCAGCTCGTACAGGGGGGGGAGCTACAATGAGCAGTTCTTC. The V call is TRBV11-2, the J call TRBJ2-1; D possibly corresponds to TRBD1 (8 bases). Germline V gene lookup returns CDR1 SGHAT and CDR2 FQNNGV. CDR3 length: 16 amino acids. Trimming stripped 4 bases from V and 3 bases from J, with 16 bases between.

The V and J genes are TRBV12-3 or TRBV12-4 and TRBJ2-1, with D perhaps matching TRBD1 or TRBD2 (6 bases each). Trimming took off 8 bases at V and 0 bases at J, with 14 bases between the two ends. This CDR3 has 15 residues. CDR3 loop: CASRGGISSYNEQFF. The CDR3 coding sequence is TGTGCCAGCCGAGGGGGGATTAGCTCCTACAATGAGCAGTTCTTC.

J is TRBJ2-2 and V is TRBV29-1, with 8 positions matching TRBD1. Germline-derived CDR1 and CDR2 are SQVTM and ANQGSEA. There are 15 residues in the CDR3. V shed 6 bases, J shed 2 bases, and the junction held 8 bases outside the gene matches. The CDR3 nucleotides read TGCAGCGTGATAGGACAGGGTCTCAACACCGGGGAGCTGTTTTTT. It translates to CSVIGQGLNTGELFF.

V and J are TRBV21-1 and TRBJ2-3; the table's D call, TRBD1, has no DNA check behind it. TRBV21-1 is recorded as a pseudogene. The CDR3 length is 15 residues. The CDR3 DNA is TGTGCCAGCAGCAAATCTGGGGGTAGCACAGATACGCAGTATTTT. Residues: CASSKSGGSTDTQYF.

The chain recombines TRBV29-1 with TRBJ1-2; maybe TRBD1 (5 bases). The CDR3 covers 15 residues. Deletions cut 2 bases from V and 5 bases from J, with 18 bases between. Germline CDR1 SQVTM, CDR2 ANQGSEA. This chain's CDR3 is CSVESPGPSFYGYTF. In nucleotides, the CDR3 is TGCAGCGTTGAATCGCCGGGACCCTCATTTTATGGCTACACCTTC.

The gene calls are TRBV10-3 and TRBJ2-7; 7 bases are a match to TRBD1. Germline-derived CDR1 and CDR2 are ENHRY and SYGVKD. V gave up 2 bases and J gave up 5 bases; unmatched junction bases: 12. The CDR3 loop spans 16 amino acids. This CDR3 is CAISEDRQGPFDEQYF. The CDR3, as DNA: TGTGCCATCAGTGAGGACCGACAGGGCCCTTTCGACGAGCAGTACTTC.

The chain combines TRBV29-1 with TRBJ1-5; D remains unclear. The length of the CDR3 is 15 residues. The germline gives CDR1 SQVTM, CDR2 ANQGSEA. V was clipped by 7 bases and J by 0 bases, with 16 bases between them. CDR3 sequence reads: CSAHRSIYSNQPQHF. Here the CDR3 DNA reads TGCAGCGCCCACCGGTCCATCTATAGCAATCAGCCCCAGCATTTT.

The rearrangement joins TRBV27 to TRBJ2-7; D assignment may be TRBD1 or TRBD2 (5 bases each). The CDR3 covers 15 residues. Germline CDR1 reads MNHEY; CDR2 reads SMNVEV (reference sequence). V dropped 6 bases and J dropped 3 bases, with 18 bases sitting between them. The CDR3 here is CASSPLRWGYYEQYF. CDR3 coding DNA: TGTGCCAGCAGCCCCCTCAGGTGGGGGTACTACGAGCAGTACTTC.

This sequence joins TRBV29-1 and TRBJ1-5, with D hard to call. V lost 4 bases to trimming and J lost 3 bases, with 7 bases between them. The germline CDR1 and CDR2 sequences are SQVTM and ANQGSEA. The CDR3 spans 12 residues. For the CDR3, the DNA is TGCAGCGTTGGACGCTTCAATCAGCCCCAGCATTTT. It encodes CSVGRFNQPQHF.

This rearrangement joins TRBV28 to TRBJ2-7; a possible D gene is TRBD2 (5 bases). This CDR3 region has 15 residues. V gave up 5 bases and J gave up 7 bases, with 21 bases separating them. Germline V gene sequence: CDR1 MDHEN, CDR2 SYDVKM. The CDR3 here is CASSPHGVRVEEQYF. DNA of the CDR3: TGTGCCAGCAGTCCCCACGGGGTTCGGGTCGAGGAGCAGTACTTC.

The chain couples TRBV28 to TRBJ2-7; TRBD2 aligns across 8 bases. Looked up from germline, CDR1 is MDHEN and CDR2 is SYDVKM. There are 14 residues in the CDR3. Trimming at V came to 5 bases and at J to 6 bases, leaving 9 bases not matched to a gene. The CDR3 bases are TGTGCCAGCAGTCCTCTACGGACTAGCTCCGAGCAGTACTTC. Protein sequence: CASSPLRTSSEQYF.

The genes are TRBV5-4 and TRBJ2-7, with D tentatively TRBD1 or TRBD2 (5 bases each). Deletions cut 3 bases from V and 3 bases from J, with 16 bases between. CDR3 length: 15 residues. Germline values: CDR1 SGHNT, CDR2 YYREEE (reference sequence). This CDR3 is CASSSTSGQIYEQYF. DNA of the CDR3: TGTGCCAGCAGCTCCACCAGCGGACAAATCTACGAGCAGTACTTC.

The genes are TRBV3-1 and TRBJ1-2; the match to TRBD1 covers 8 bases. The CDR3 length is 13 residues. V was pared by 4 bases and J by 7 bases, with 5 bases of the junction left unmatched. Germline-derived CDR1 and CDR2 are LGHDT and YNNKEL (reference sequence). Written as DNA, the CDR3 is TGTGCCAGCAGCCCCGGACAGGGCCTTGGCTACACCTTC. It is translated as CASSPGQGLGYTF.

This clonotype was observed a single time. This chain joins TRBV15 and TRBJ2-2; D not resolved. Germline V gives CDR1 LNHNV, CDR2 YYDKDF (reference sequence). This CDR3 region has 16 residues. The germline V and J ends were trimmed by 5 bases and 0 bases, with 13 bases remaining between them. CDR3 loop: CATSRRHSSNTGELFF. The CDR3 bases are TGTGCCACCAGCCGAAGGCACAGCTCGAACACCGGGGAGCTGTTTTTT.

This clonotype was recorded only once. V gene TRBV20-1 combines with J gene TRBJ2-1, with TRBD2 identical over 9 bases. V lost 1 base and J lost 5; bases outside the gene matches: 9. Germline CDR1 is DFQATT and CDR2 is SNEGSKA (reference sequence). The CDR3 is 16 amino acids. This CDR3 is CSARAGAGGLNNEQFF. The CDR3 nucleotides read TGCAGTGCTAGAGCAGGAGCGGGGGGCCTAAACAATGAGCAGTTCTTC.

This sequence joins TRBV28 and TRBJ2-7; the D gene is possibly TRBD2 (5 bases). Germline-derived CDR1 and CDR2 are MDHEN and SYDVKM. The CDR3 length is 13 residues. Trimming pared 5 bases from V and 2 bases from J, leaving 10 bases between. DNA for the CDR3: TGTGCCAGCAGTCCCGCGAGGGCCTACGAGCAGTACTTC. Translating it yields CASSPARAYEQYF.

The chain couples TRBV30 to TRBJ2-5; 7 positions match TRBD1. V was pared by 2 bases and J by 5 bases, with 8 bases of the junction left unmatched. The CDR3 loop spans 14 amino acids. Germline V gives CDR1 GTSNPN, CDR2 SVGIG (reference sequence). The CDR3 region is CAWSSIQGFETQYF. DNA for the CDR3: TGTGCCTGGAGTTCGATACAGGGGTTTGAGACCCAGTACTTC.